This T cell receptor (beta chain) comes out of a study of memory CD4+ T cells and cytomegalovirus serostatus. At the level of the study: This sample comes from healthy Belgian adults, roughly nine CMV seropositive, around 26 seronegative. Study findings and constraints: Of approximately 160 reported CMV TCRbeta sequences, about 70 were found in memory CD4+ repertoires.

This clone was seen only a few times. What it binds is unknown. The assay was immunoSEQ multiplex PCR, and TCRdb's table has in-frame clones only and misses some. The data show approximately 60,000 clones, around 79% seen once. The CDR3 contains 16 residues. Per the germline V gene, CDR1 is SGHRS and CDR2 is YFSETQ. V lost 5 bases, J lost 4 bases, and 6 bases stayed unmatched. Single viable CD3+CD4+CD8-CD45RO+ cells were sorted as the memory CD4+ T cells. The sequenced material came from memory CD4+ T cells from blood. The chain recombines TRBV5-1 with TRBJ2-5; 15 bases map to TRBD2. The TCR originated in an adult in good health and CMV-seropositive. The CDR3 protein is CASSFGLAGGGETQYF. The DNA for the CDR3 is TGCGCCAGCAGTTTTGGACTAGCGGGAGGGGGAGAGACCCAGTACTTC.